This TCR beta chain stems from a study of response to subunit inactivated influenza vaccine. TCRdb re-derived calls from the RT-PCR reads in MiXCR, one entry per CDR3 protein. In the table there are some 520,000 distinct CDR3 sequences, about 15% of which are singletons. Trimming left V 6 bases short and J 0 bases short, with 9 bases between. This CDR3 is built from 13 residues. The germline CDR1 and CDR2 sequences are DFQATT and SNEGSKA (reference sequence). This clonotype was detected ten times or more. The material sequenced was CD4+ T cells sorted from PBMCs, taken about 23 months after vaccination. The V call is TRBV20-1, the J call TRBJ2-1, with TRBD2 as a possible D gene (6 bases). The sequence was obtained from a man between 50 and 69 years old who received an inactivated influenza vaccine. The CDR3 sequence is CSARGFSYNEQFF. For the CDR3, the DNA is TGCAGTGCACGGGGGTTCTCCTACAATGAGCAGTTCTTC.